Each of the 5 T cell receptor beta chains below was sequenced from the same sample in a study of cytomegalovirus exposure and HLA in healthy donors. Profiling relied on immunoSEQ multiplex PCR, and the TCRdb table lists in-frame clones only, not all of them. The data show over 200,000 clones, with 90% seen just once and 3.1% held by the top ten. Sample: PBMCs. All receptors come from a woman aged 25 to 39 in good health and CMV-seronegative.

A single count supports this clone. The chain couples TRBV2 to TRBJ1-5; no clear D. Germline CDR1 is SNHLY and CDR2 is FYNNEI. V dropped 6 bases and J dropped 0 bases, with 12 bases sitting between them. The CDR3 runs to 15 residues. The CDR3 protein is CASRAGSYSNQPQHF. CDR3 DNA sequence: TGTGCCAGCAGGGCAGGTAGCTATAGCAATCAGCCCCAGCATTTT.

V gene TRBV18 combines with J gene TRBJ2-7; D is perhaps TRBD2 (5 bases). The germline CDR1 and CDR2 sequences are KGHSH and LQKENI. Between the trimmed V and J ends, which lost 3 bases and 4 bases, there was a span of 7 bases. The CDR3 runs 12 residues. Here the CDR3 DNA reads TGTGCCAGCTCACCGGAGCGGTACGAGCAGTACTTC. Its protein is CASSPERYEQYF.

The rearrangement joins TRBV23-1 to TRBJ2-7, with D unclear. TRBV23-1 is reported as an ORF; its role is uncertain. Trimming took off 6 bases at V and 2 bases at J, with 8 bases between the two ends. The CDR3 is 12 residues long. The CDR3 DNA sequence: TGCGCCAGCAGACACACGACCTACGAGCAGTACTTC. Protein sequence: CASRHTTYEQYF.

V and J are TRBV5-4 and TRBJ2-5; 11 bases agree with TRBD2. The CDR3 has 16 amino acids. V dropped 0 bases and J dropped 6; count of bases not matched to a gene: 7. Germline assignment: CDR1 SGHNT and CDR2 YYREEE (reference sequence). Here the CDR3 DNA reads TGTGCCAGCAGCTTGGGGATAGCGGGAGGGATGAAGACCCAGTACTTC. Translated: CASSLGIAGGMKTQYF. The full variable domain, completed using reference TRBV5-4 and TRBJ2-5, is ETGVTQSPTHLIKTRGQQVTLRCSSQSGHNTVSWYQQALGQGPQFIFQYYREEENGRGNFPPRFSGLQFPNYSSELNVNALELDDSALYLCASSLGIAGGMKTQYFGPGTRLLVL.

The CDR3 loop reads CASSVGASGRTGELFF. CDR3 nucleotide sequence: TGTGCCAGCAGCGTAGGGGCTAGCGGGAGAACCGGGGAGCTGTTTTTT. The chain combines TRBV9 with TRBJ2-2; 10 bases line up with TRBD2. This CDR3 contains 16 residues. V was pared by 0 bases and J by 5 bases, with 4 bases of the junction left unmatched. Per the germline V gene, CDR1 is SGDLS and CDR2 is YYNGEE.